This paragraph covers one T cell receptor (beta chain) sequence. This entry belongs to a study of shared clonotypes between healthy human individuals. Sequencing used immunoSEQ multiplex PCR; TCRdb keeps in-frame clones, though not all of them. Here the sample spans millions of clones, about 95% being singletons. CD45RO-negative, CCR7-selected cells formed the naive CD8 fraction, which excluded terminally differentiated effector memory CD45RA+ cells. Germline loops: CDR1 GTSNPN, CDR2 SVGIG (reference sequence). The CDR3 spans 12 residues. The germline V and J ends were trimmed by 0 bases and 6 bases, with 8 bases remaining between them.

Sequences were obtained from naive CD8+ T cells sorted from blood. The sequence was obtained from a young man in good health. This chain joins TRBV30 and TRBJ1-1; D remains unclear. CDR3 sequence reads: CAWSVMESEAFF. For the CDR3, the DNA is TGTGCCTGGAGTGTAATGGAGTCTGAAGCTTTCTTT.